These T cell receptor beta chains were read from a single sample in a study of beta chain features in type 1 diabetes. Only in-frame clones appear in the TCRdb table, and some are missing; sequencing was by immunoSEQ multiplex PCR. The top ten hold less than 0.025% of the sample, which has approximately 730,000 clones, under 15% seen once. Sample: naive CD4+ T cells from blood. These receptors were obtained from a man younger than 35 with type 1 diabetes. Each CDR3 is given with its conserved first and last residue. The order of the fields is J gene, D gene, V gene, CDR3 length, CDR3 protein. The D gene is left open where the match is weak.

J: TRBJ2-7; D: NA; V: TRBV30; length: 12; CDR3: CAWRQGSYEQYF
J: TRBJ1-4; D: TRBD1; V: TRBV7-7; length: 13; CDR3: CASSRQGNEKLFF
J: TRBJ2-1; D: NA; V: TRBV7-2; length: 14; CDR3: CASSATPGTNEQFF
J: TRBJ1-1; D: NA; V: TRBV30; length: 12; CDR3: CAWTPRGTEAFF
J: TRBJ2-5; D: TRBD1; V: TRBV25-1; length: 13; CDR3: CASGRQGTETQYF
J: TRBJ2-3; D: TRBD2; V: TRBV5-1; length: 16; CDR3: CASSAAGGLVTDTQYF
J: TRBJ1-4; D: TRBD1; V: TRBV6-1; length: 14; CDR3: CASTTGATNEKLFF
J: TRBJ2-7; D: NA; V: TRBV5-1; length: 14; CDR3: CASSLLTGTYEQYF
J: TRBJ2-3; D: NA; V: TRBV6-6; length: 11; CDR3: CASSYRNTQYF
J: TRBJ2-1; D: NA; V: TRBV7-9; length: 17; CDR3: CASSSKGETPGLQEQFF
J: TRBJ1-2; D: TRBD1; V: TRBV19; length: 15; CDR3: CASSLLGTAEYGYTF
J: TRBJ1-1; D: NA; V: TRBV10-1; length: 16; CDR3: CASSSHGEGRNTEAFF
J: TRBJ2-5; D: NA; V: TRBV6-1; length: 15; CDR3: CASGSSGTSQETQYF